Listed here are 26 T cell receptor beta chains from one sample, sequenced in a study of T-cell reconstitution after alpha-beta-depleted transplantation in children. During its preparation, the TCRbeta library received unique molecular identifiers. TCRdb passed the PCR reads through MiXCR, listing each CDR3 protein once. The sample consists of about 510,000 distinct CDR3 sequences, over 9.5% of them appearing once. The specimen comprised PBMCs, mostly from graft donor cells, sampled 180 days after TCRalphabeta/CD19-depleted stem cell transplant. The receptors originated from a female patient younger than 10 who had a stem cell transplant for aplastic anemia, so the T cells may come from the graft donor.

This clonotype was counted many times. The J gene is TRBJ1-1, the V gene TRBV5-1; D is possibly TRBD1 (6 bases). CDR1 and CDR2 (germline): SGHRS, YFSETQ. CDR3 length: 14 amino acids. V shed 0 bases and J shed 5 bases, with 11 bases lying between them. The CDR3 nucleotides read TGCGCCAGCAGCTTGGAATCAGGGGTTACTGAAGCTTTCTTT. As protein: CASSLESGVTEAFF.

The chain has TRBV5-1 and TRBJ2-1; D is possibly TRBD2 (6 bases). This CDR3 is 15 amino acids long. Germline CDR1 and CDR2: SGHRS and YFSETQ. The germline V and J ends were trimmed by 4 bases and 3 bases, with 14 bases remaining between them. The CDR3 DNA is TGCGCCAGCAGCCGACCCGGGGGTAGCTACAATGAGCAGTTCTTC. As protein: CASSRPGGSYNEQFF.

Only a few counts were recorded for this clonotype. V is TRBV11-2 and J is TRBJ2-4; possible D gene TRBD2, 5 bases. This CDR3 comprises 15 residues. V was trimmed by 5 bases and J by 2 bases, leaving 13 bases between them. Germline CDR1 reads SGHAT; CDR2 reads FQNNGV. CDR3 residues: CASSPFSAPKNIQYF. The CDR3 region has the DNA TGTGCCAGCAGCCCTTTTAGCGCTCCCAAAAACATTCAGTACTTC.

V is TRBV6-1 and J is TRBJ1-5, with a possible D match to TRBD1 (5 bases). The ends were cut back, 5 bases at V and 0 bases at J, with 8 bases in the middle. Per germline, CDR1 MNHNS and CDR2 SASEGT. This CDR3 comprises 14 residues. In nucleotides, the CDR3 is TGTGCCAGCAGTACGCAGGGTAGCAATCAGCCCCAGCATTTT. Residues: CASSTQGSNQPQHF.

The V call is TRBV12-3 or TRBV12-4, the J call TRBJ1-5, with a weak D call TRBD1 (5 bases). CDR3 size: 12 residues. The V end was cut by 7 bases, the J end by 2 bases, with 6 bases between. The CDR3 nucleotides are TGTGCCAGCACCAGGGGCAATCAGCCCCAGCATTTT. Its translation is CASTRGNQPQHF.

This clonotype was counted at least ten times. The chain is built from TRBV9 and TRBJ2-3, with 8 bases lining up with TRBD2. Unmatched junction bases numbered 12, after V lost 4 bases and J lost 2 bases. The CDR3 runs 17 residues. Per germline, CDR1 SGDLS and CDR2 YYNGEE. The CDR3 region has the DNA TGTGCCAGCAGCCCGAGTGGACTAGCTGGAGACACAGATACGCAGTATTTT. The encoded protein is CASSPSGLAGDTDTQYF. The full variable domain, with the rest looked up from reference TRBV9 and TRBJ2-3, is DSGVTQTPKHLITATGQRVTLRCSPRSGDLSVYWYQQSLDQGLQFLIQYYNGEERAKGNILERFSAQQFPDLHSELNLSSLELGDSALYFCASSPSGLAGDTDTQYFGPGTRLTVL.

This sequence joins TRBV7-9 and TRBJ1-1; tentative D call: TRBD1 (6 bases). Germline V gene lookup returns CDR1 SEHNR and CDR2 FQNEAQ (reference sequence). V was clipped by 5 bases and J by 10 bases, with 20 bases between them. This CDR3 spans 14 amino acids. CDR3 nucleotides: TGTGCCAGCAGCACCCCGGGAGGGGGTAGTCGAGCTTTCTTT. This sequence encodes CASSTPGGGSRAFF.

Only a few counts were recorded for this clonotype. The chain links TRBV10-3 to TRBJ1-2; 9 bases agree with TRBD1. The germline V gene encodes CDR1 ENHRY and CDR2 SYGVKD. The length of the CDR3 is 16 residues. J gave up 3 bases and V 2 bases, and 7 bases lay outside the gene matches. CDR3 amino acids: CAISEGGTGTDYGYTF. CDR3 sequence (DNA): TGTGCCATCAGTGAGGGAGGGACAGGGACCGACTATGGCTACACCTTC.

The chain is built from TRBV7-2 and TRBJ2-3, with 12 bases matching TRBD2. The CDR3 runs to 16 residues. Germline assignment: CDR1 SGHTA and CDR2 FQGNSA. The J segment lost 4 bases and the V segment lost 3 bases, leaving 5 bases of the junction unmatched. CDR3 protein: CASSLSSGRASDTQYF. The CDR3 DNA sequence: TGTGCCAGCAGCTTGTCTAGCGGGAGGGCTTCAGATACGCAGTATTTT.

This clonotype was picked up a small number of times. The J gene is TRBJ1-3, the V gene TRBV21-1. TRBV21-1 is deemed a pseudogene. The CDR3 is made up of 12 amino acids. The CDR3 DNA is TGTGCCAGCAGCAATCGAGGGAACACCATATATTTT. Translating gives CASSNRGNTIYF.

This clonotype was seen a few times. The rearrangement uses TRBV6-2 or TRBV6-3 and TRBJ2-1; TRBD2 agrees at 7 bases. The CDR3 loop spans 15 amino acids. Losses at the gene ends were 1 base for V and 4 bases for J; bases not matched to a gene: 4. Germline CDR1 and CDR2: MNHEY and SVGEGT. The CDR3 is CASSYWRERYNEQFF. The CDR3 coding sequence is TGTGCCAGCAGTTACTGGCGGGAGAGGTACAATGAGCAGTTCTTC.

This CDR3 reads CASRLPTSGSYPYNEQFF. In nucleotides, the CDR3 is TGTGCCAGCAGGCTTCCCACTAGCGGGAGTTATCCCTACAATGAGCAGTTCTTC. The chain has TRBV28 and TRBJ2-1; 11 bases are a match to TRBD2. Germline V gene data show CDR1 as MDHEN and CDR2 as SYDVKM. The trim removed 6 bases at V and 2 bases at J, leaving 12 bases unmatched. This CDR3 has 18 amino acids.

V is TRBV19 and J is TRBJ1-2; D is possibly TRBD1 (5 bases). V was trimmed by 7 bases and J by 6 bases, leaving 15 bases between them. Germline CDR1 and CDR2: LNHDA and SQIVND (reference sequence). CDR3 size: 13 residues. The CDR3 DNA reads as TGTGCCAGTACTATGGGAGGGGCCGATGGCTACACCTTC. Amino acid sequence: CASTMGGADGYTF.

V usage is TRBV7-8 and J usage is TRBJ2-5; the D is unclear. The CDR3 contains 13 residues. Trimming removed 7 bases at V and 5 bases at J, with 14 bases between. Germline V gene sequence: CDR1 SGHVS, CDR2 FQNEAQ. DNA for the CDR3: TGTGCCAGCACCCACCTCAGTGTGGAGACCCAGTACTTC. Translating gives CASTHLSVETQYF.

This clonotype has more than one count but fewer than ten. The V call is TRBV12-3 or TRBV12-4, the J call TRBJ2-4; 8 bases are a match to TRBD2. CDR3 length: 13 amino acids. Trimming cost V 7 bases and J 8 bases; bases outside gene matches: 7. The CDR3 is CASTRGGGDIQYF. For the CDR3, the DNA is TGTGCCAGCACCCGGGGGGGAGGGGACATTCAGTACTTC.

This clonotype was picked up a small number of times. The chain is built from TRBV28 and TRBJ1-2; D gene ambiguous. Germline V gene data show CDR1 as MDHEN and CDR2 as SYDVKM. Trimming cost V 3 bases and J 1 base, with 9 bases left between them. CDR3 size: 14 residues. The CDR3, as DNA: TGTGCCAGCAGTTTCTCCCCCCTTAACTATGGCTACACCTTC. Its translation: CASSFSPLNYGYTF.

This chain links TRBV4-3 with TRBJ1-2; D gene uncertain. The CDR3 consists of 16 residues. Germline lookup yields CDR1 LGHNA and CDR2 YSLEER. The germline V and J ends were trimmed by 1 base and 2 bases, with 14 bases remaining between them. CDR3: CASSQAPGPKNYGYTF. CDR3 nucleotides: TGCGCCAGCAGCCAAGCCCCGGGCCCTAAAAACTATGGCTACACCTTC.

The V gene is TRBV6-2 or TRBV6-3, the J gene TRBJ2-1; D ambiguous. This CDR3 is 14 amino acids long. The germline V and J ends were trimmed by 2 bases and 8 bases, with 13 bases remaining between them. Germline V gene sequence: CDR1 MNHEY, CDR2 SVGEGT. CDR3 nucleotide sequence: TGTGCCAGCAGTTACCAGAGACTGGTCGATGAGCAGTTCTTC. Its protein is CASSYQRLVDEQFF.

This clonotype has ten or more counts. The chain uses TRBV5-1 and TRBJ1-1; D unresolved. The CDR3 extends over 13 amino acids. The V gene's germline CDR1 is SGHRS and CDR2 YFSETQ. V lost 3 bases and J 6 bases, leaving 12 bases between the germline ends. CDR3 region: CASSSFLAAEAFF. The CDR3 DNA reads TGCGCCAGCAGCTCCTTCTTGGCTGCTGAAGCTTTCTTT.

This clonotype has a handful of counts. The rearrangement joins TRBV4-2 to TRBJ2-7; D tentatively reads TRBD1 or TRBD2 (5 bases each). Trimming removed 1 base at V and 0 bases at J, with 13 bases between. This CDR3 spans 16 amino acids. The V gene's germline CDR1 is LGHNA and CDR2 YNFKEQ. CDR3 nucleotides: TGTGCCAGCAGCCAAGCCGGGACCATCAGCTCCTACGAGCAGTACTTC. The encoded protein is CASSQAGTISSYEQYF.

This clonotype appeared a few times. This sequence joins TRBV6-5 and TRBJ1-2; D is ambiguous. This CDR3 has 13 amino acids. Per the germline V gene, CDR1 is MNHEY and CDR2 is SVGAGI. V was cut by 2 bases and J by 6 bases, with 10 bases left in between. The CDR3 DNA reads TGTGCCAGCAGTTACGGTTCCCGCCATGGCTACACCTTC. Protein product: CASSYGSRHGYTF.

This clonotype was found a few times. The J gene is TRBJ2-7, the V gene TRBV15; 10 bases line up with TRBD2. The CDR3 length is 16 residues. Trimming at V came to 0 bases and at J to 2 bases, leaving 4 bases not matched to a gene. The germline V gene encodes CDR1 LNHNV and CDR2 YYDKDF (reference sequence). The CDR3 here is CATSRDRAGGPYEQYF. The CDR3 DNA follows: TGTGCCACCAGCAGAGATAGAGCGGGAGGGCCCTACGAGCAGTACTTC. The entire variable domain, with the rest obtained from reference TRBV15 and TRBJ2-7, is as follows: DAMVIQNPRYQVTQFGKPVTLSCSQTLNHNVMYWYQQKSSQAPKLLFHYYDKDFNNEADTPDNFQSRRPNTSFCFLDIRSPGLGDTAMYLCATSRDRAGGPYEQYFGPGTRLTVT.

This clonotype appeared a few times. V and J are TRBV12-3 or TRBV12-4 and TRBJ1-5, with D maybe TRBD1 (5 bases). Between the trimmed V and J ends, which lost 6 bases and 4 bases, there was a span of 31 bases. The CDR3 extends over 20 amino acids. DNA of the CDR3: TGTGCCAGCAGACTCAGGGTGACAGTCCGGAATCGGAGTCCTAATCAGCCCCAGCATTTT. Amino acid sequence: CASRLRVTVRNRSPNQPQHF.

Comments on this clonotype: A much more abundant neighbour one base away suggests this may be a read error. The CDR3 loop is CASGATGGSYTSPLHF. The CDR3, as DNA: TGTGCCAGCGGTGCGACAGGGGGGTCCTATACTTCACCCCTCCACTTT. This chain uses TRBV25-1 with TRBJ1-6; TRBD1 matches 9 bases. Germline V gene lookup returns CDR1 MGHDK and CDR2 SYGVNS. The CDR3 extends over 16 amino acids. The full variable domain, rest sourced from reference TRBV25-1 and TRBJ1-6, is EADIYQTPRYLVIGTGKKITLECSQTMGHDKMYWYQQDPGMELHLIHYSYGVNSTEKGDLSSESTVSRIRTEHFPLTLESARPSHTSQYLCASGATGGSYTSPLHFGNGTRLTVT.

The CDR3 sequence is CASSPAGTGINDEQFF. DNA for the CDR3: TGTGCCAGCAGCCCTGCCGGGACTGGGATCAATGATGAGCAGTTCTTC. The V gene is TRBV5-6, the J gene TRBJ2-1, with D possibly TRBD2 on 6 matching bases. Trimming cost V 4 bases and J 8 bases, with 22 bases left between them. Looked up from germline, CDR1 is SGHDT and CDR2 is YYEEEE. The CDR3 extends over 16 amino acids. Supplemented by reference TRBV5-6 and TRBJ2-1, the full variable domain reads DAGVTQSPTHLIKTRGQQVTLRCSPKSGHDTVSWYQQALGQGPQFIFQYYEEEERQRGNFPDRFSGHQFPNYSSELNVNALLLGDSALYLCASSPAGTGINDEQFFGPGTRLTVL.

The V call is TRBV12-3 or TRBV12-4, the J call TRBJ2-2, with 10 bases lining up with TRBD2. The CDR3 runs 16 residues. V trimming: 5 bases; J trimming: 1 base; junction bases outside the gene matches: 4. The CDR3 nucleotides are TGTGCCAGCAGTCCCGGACTAGCGGAGAACACCGGGGAGCTGTTTTTT. It is translated as CASSPGLAENTGELFF.